The 10 T cell receptor beta chains below come from one sample, sequenced in a study of TIL therapy for anti-PD-1-resistant metastatic lung cancer (dated by TCRdb to about 2021). This sample's time point label indicates: pre-treatment sample, taken before nivolumab and TIL therapy. The baseline tumor samples were excised metastases, mostly pleural nodules or supraclavicular lymph nodes, taken from the same resection that was used to grow TIL. The immunoSEQ v3 hsTCRB kit was used to amplify TCR beta CDR3 regions from genomic DNA through bias-controlled multiplex PCR. TCRdb mirrors the immuneACCESS table, restricted to in-frame sequences. Some clones are absent from its copies; in checked studies, under half trace to an unresolved V gene, and the reason for the others is unknown. In all, the sample holds around 45,000 clones, and roughly 70% of those were seen once. The biggest ten clones account for around 5.9% of the sample.

The sequences come from tumor tissue, collected at baseline. Every receptor here comes from a person between 30 and 79 years old with non-small cell lung cancer.

This sequence joins TRBV25-1 and TRBJ1-2; 10 positions match TRBD1. Unmatched junction bases numbered 3, after V lost 5 bases and J lost 3 bases. The germline V gene has CDR1 MGHDK and CDR2 SYGVNS. This CDR3 contains 14 residues. CDR3 in amino acids: CASSPGQGYYGYTF. CDR3 bases: TGTGCCAGCAGTCCGGGACAGGGGTACTATGGCTACACCTTC.

The chain joins TRBV30 to TRBJ1-4, with D unresolved. Deletions cut 0 bases from V and 3 bases from J, with 14 bases between. The CDR3 extends over 16 amino acids. Germline CDR1 and CDR2: GTSNPN and SVGIG (reference sequence). CDR3 sequence: CAWSVPLRVPNEKLFF. The CDR3 bases are TGTGCCTGGAGTGTCCCCTTGAGGGTACCTAATGAAAAACTGTTTTTT.

This clone appeared a single time. V is TRBV29-1 and J is TRBJ1-1; D is unresolved. Germline V gene sequence: CDR1 SQVTM, CDR2 ANQGSEA. CDR3 size: 12 residues. V lost 1 base, J lost 5 bases, and 8 bases lay in between. The CDR3 DNA is TGCAGCGTTGAAGCTCCGCGGACTGAAGCTTTCTTT. Its translation: CSVEAPRTEAFF.

This rearrangement joins TRBV6-1 to TRBJ2-7; D not resolved. Trimming pared 6 bases from V and 5 bases from J, leaving 14 bases between. CDR1 is MNHNS and CDR2 is SASEGT in the germline V gene. The CDR3 loop spans 13 amino acids. The chain's CDR3 is CASRPPARDEQYF. The CDR3 nucleotides read TGTGCCAGCAGACCACCCGCTCGGGACGAGCAGTACTTC.

As to this clone: At one end, the junction sequence differs from germline, possibly due to a read error. V is TRBV6-1 and J is TRBJ1-2; D gene uncertain. CDR3 size: 13 residues. Germline V CDR1 and CDR2: MNHNS, SASEGT. CDR3 DNA: TGTGCCAGCAGGGAAGAGTGGCGGGATGGCTACACCTTC. It is translated as CASREEWRDGYTF.

The chain has TRBV9 and TRBJ1-4, with D hard to call. CDR1 is SGDLS and CDR2 is YYNGEE in the germline V gene. The CDR3 is 15 amino acids. Deletions cut 0 bases from V and 3 bases from J, with 9 bases between. DNA for the CDR3: TGTGCCAGCAGCGTAGGTGTCAACCCTAATGAAAAACTGTTTTTT. This codes for CASSVGVNPNEKLFF.

This chain uses TRBV5-4 with TRBJ2-2; 8 positions match TRBD1. Germline V gene data show CDR1 as SGHNT and CDR2 as YYREEE (reference sequence). The CDR3 totals 16 residues. Trimming cost V 4 bases and J 6 bases; bases outside gene matches: 11. CDR3: CASSTGQGRRAGELFF. The CDR3 DNA follows: TGTGCCAGCAGCACCGGACAGGGAAGGAGGGCCGGGGAGCTGTTTTTT.

V is TRBV6-4 and J is TRBJ2-3; D possibly corresponds to TRBD2 (7 bases). CDR1 and CDR2 from the germline V gene are MRHNA and SNTAGT. V was clipped by 2 bases and J by 2 bases, with 14 bases between them. The CDR3 is 16 amino acids. The DNA of the CDR3 is TGTGCCAGCAGTGACATGGCGGGGGCCTTCACAGATACGCAGTATTTT. It specifies CASSDMAGAFTDTQYF.

The rearrangement joins TRBV7-9 to TRBJ1-2; TRBD1 matches 7 bases. CDR1 is SEHNR, CDR2 FQNEAQ, per germline (reference sequence). The junction had 8 bases not matched to a gene; V was cut back by 4 bases and J by 3 bases. This CDR3 spans 15 amino acids. The CDR3 sequence is CASSSRDSSHYGYTF. CDR3 DNA: TGTGCCAGCAGCTCCCGGGACAGTTCCCACTATGGCTACACCTTC.

CDR3 protein: CASSVSGGPGNEQFF. CDR3 nucleotide sequence: TGTGCCAGCAGTGTCAGCGGGGGGCCAGGGAATGAGCAGTTCTTC. The genes are TRBV6-1 and TRBJ2-1; 9 bases match TRBD2. Looked up from germline, CDR1 is MNHNS and CDR2 is SASEGT. This CDR3 has 15 residues. V shed 4 bases, J shed 7 bases, and the junction held 8 bases outside the gene matches.